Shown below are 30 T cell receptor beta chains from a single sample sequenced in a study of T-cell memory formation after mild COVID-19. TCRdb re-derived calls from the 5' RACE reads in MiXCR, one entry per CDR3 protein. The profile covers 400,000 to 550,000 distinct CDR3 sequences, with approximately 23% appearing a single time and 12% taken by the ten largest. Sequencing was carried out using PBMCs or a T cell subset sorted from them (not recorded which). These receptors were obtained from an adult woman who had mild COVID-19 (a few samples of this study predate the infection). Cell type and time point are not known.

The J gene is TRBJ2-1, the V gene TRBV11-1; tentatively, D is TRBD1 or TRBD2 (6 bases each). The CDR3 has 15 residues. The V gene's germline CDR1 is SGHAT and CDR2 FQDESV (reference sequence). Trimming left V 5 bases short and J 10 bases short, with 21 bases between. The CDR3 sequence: CASSPQGRGLREQFF. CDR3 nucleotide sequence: TGTGCCAGCAGCCCCCAGGGGCGGGGCCTGAGGGAGCAGTTCTTC.

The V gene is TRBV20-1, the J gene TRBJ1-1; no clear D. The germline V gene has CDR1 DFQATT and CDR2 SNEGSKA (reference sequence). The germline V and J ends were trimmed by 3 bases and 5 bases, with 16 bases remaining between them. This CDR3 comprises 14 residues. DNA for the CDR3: TGCAGTGCTAGCCCCTGGCGGGAGCGGACTGAAGCTTTCTTT. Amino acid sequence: CSASPWRERTEAFF.

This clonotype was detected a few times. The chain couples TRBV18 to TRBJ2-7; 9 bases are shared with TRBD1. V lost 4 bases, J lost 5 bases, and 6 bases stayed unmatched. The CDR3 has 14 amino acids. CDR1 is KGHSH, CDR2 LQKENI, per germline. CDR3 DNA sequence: TGTGCCAGCTCACTAGGACAGGGGTACCACGAGCAGTACTTC. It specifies CASSLGQGYHEQYF.

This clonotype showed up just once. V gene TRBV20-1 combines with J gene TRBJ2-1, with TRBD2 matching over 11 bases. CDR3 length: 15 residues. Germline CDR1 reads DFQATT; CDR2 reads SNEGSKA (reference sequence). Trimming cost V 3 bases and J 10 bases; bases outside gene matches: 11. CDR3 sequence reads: CSASRRLAGGLEQFF. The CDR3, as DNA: TGCAGTGCTAGTAGGAGGCTAGCGGGAGGCCTGGAGCAGTTCTTC.

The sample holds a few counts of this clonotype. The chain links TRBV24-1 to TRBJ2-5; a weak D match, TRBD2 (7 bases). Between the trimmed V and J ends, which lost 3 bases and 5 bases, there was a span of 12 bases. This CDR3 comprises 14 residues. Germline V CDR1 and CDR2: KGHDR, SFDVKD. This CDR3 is CATSDAGARETQYF. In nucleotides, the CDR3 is TGTGCCACCAGTGATGCGGGGGCCAGGGAGACCCAGTACTTC.

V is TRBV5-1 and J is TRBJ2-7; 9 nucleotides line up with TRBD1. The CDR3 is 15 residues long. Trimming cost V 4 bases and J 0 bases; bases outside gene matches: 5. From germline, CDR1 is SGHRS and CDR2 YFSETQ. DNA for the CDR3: TGCGCCAGCAGCCCTAGGGGACAGGGCTCCTACGAGCAGTACTTC. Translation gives CASSPRGQGSYEQYF.

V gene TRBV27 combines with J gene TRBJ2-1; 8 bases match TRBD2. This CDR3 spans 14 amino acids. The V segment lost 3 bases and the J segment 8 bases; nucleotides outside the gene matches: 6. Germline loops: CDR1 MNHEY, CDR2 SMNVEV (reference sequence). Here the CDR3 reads CASSFGLAFDEQFF. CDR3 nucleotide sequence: TGTGCCAGCAGTTTCGGACTAGCCTTCGATGAGCAGTTCTTC.

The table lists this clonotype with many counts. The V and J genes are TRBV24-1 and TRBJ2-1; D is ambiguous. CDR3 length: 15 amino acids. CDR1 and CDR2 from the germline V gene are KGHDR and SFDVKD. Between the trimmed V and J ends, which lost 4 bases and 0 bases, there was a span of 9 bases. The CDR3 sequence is CATSEVKGSYNEQFF. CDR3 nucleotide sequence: TGTGCCACCAGTGAGGTGAAAGGCTCCTACAATGAGCAGTTCTTC.

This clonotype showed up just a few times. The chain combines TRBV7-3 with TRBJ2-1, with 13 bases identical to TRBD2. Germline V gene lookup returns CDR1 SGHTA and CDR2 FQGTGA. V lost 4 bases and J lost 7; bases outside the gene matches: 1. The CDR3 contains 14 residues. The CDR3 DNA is TGTGCCAGCAGCTGGGGACTAGCGGGAAATGAGCAGTTCTTC. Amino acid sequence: CASSWGLAGNEQFF.

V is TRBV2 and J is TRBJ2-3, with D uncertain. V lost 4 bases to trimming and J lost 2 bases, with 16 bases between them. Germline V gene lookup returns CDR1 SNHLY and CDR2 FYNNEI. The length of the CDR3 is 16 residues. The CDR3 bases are TGTGCCAGCAGTGGGCGCAGGACCACCTTCACAGATACGCAGTATTTT. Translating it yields CASSGRRTTFTDTQYF.

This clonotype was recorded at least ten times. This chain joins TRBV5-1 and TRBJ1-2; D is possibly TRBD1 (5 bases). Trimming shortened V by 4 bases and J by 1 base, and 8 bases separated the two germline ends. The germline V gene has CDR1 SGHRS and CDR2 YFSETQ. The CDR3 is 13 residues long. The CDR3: CASSPGNNYGYTF. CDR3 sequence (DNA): TGCGCCAGCAGCCCAGGGAATAACTATGGCTACACCTTC.

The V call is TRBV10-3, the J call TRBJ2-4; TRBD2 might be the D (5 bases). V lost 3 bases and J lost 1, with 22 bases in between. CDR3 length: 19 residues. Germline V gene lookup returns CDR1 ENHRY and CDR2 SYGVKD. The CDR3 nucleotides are TGTGCCATCAGTGAATTACTTGCGGGCACGGGTTATGCCAAAAACATTCAGTACTTC. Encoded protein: CAISELLAGTGYAKNIQYF.

CDR3 region: CASSFPRPTDTQYF. CDR3 nucleotide sequence: TGTGCCAGCAGCTTTCCAAGACCCACAGATACGCAGTATTTT. V usage is TRBV7-9 and J usage is TRBJ2-3; D is unresolved. Germline-derived CDR1 and CDR2 are SEHNR and FQNEAQ (reference sequence). Trimming removed 3 bases at V and 2 bases at J, with 9 bases between. The CDR3 runs to 14 residues.

In DNA, the CDR3 is TGCAGTGCTCCTGGGGGGAGTCCCTATAGCAATCAGCCCCAGCATTTT. Amino acid sequence: CSAPGGSPYSNQPQHF. The chain links TRBV20-1 to TRBJ1-5; a possible D gene is TRBD1 (5 bases). The CDR3 consists of 16 residues. Trimming stripped 5 bases from V and 0 bases from J, with 17 bases between. CDR1 and CDR2 from the germline V gene are DFQATT and SNEGSKA (reference sequence).

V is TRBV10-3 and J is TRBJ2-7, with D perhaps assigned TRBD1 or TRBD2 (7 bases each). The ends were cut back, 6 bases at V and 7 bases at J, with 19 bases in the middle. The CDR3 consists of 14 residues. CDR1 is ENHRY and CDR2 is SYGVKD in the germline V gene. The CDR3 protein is CAIRVGGGAREQYF. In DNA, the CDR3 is TGTGCCATCAGGGTGGGAGGGGGCGCGAGGGAGCAGTACTTC.

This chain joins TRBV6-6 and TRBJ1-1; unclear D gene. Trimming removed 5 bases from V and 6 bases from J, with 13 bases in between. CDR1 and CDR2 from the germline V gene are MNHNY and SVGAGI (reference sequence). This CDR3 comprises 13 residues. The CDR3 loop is CASSPLDLAEAFF. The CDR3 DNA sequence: TGTGCCAGCAGTCCGCTCGACCTTGCTGAAGCTTTCTTT.

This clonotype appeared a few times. The CDR3 here is CASSDVGQGSYTF. The CDR3 DNA reads TGTGCCAGCAGTGACGTGGGACAGGGTAGCTACACCTTC. J is TRBJ1-2 and V is TRBV6-1, with 9 positions matching TRBD1. V lost 3 bases, J lost 9 bases, and 5 bases stayed unmatched. Looked up from germline, CDR1 is MNHNS and CDR2 is SASEGT. The CDR3 runs to 13 residues.

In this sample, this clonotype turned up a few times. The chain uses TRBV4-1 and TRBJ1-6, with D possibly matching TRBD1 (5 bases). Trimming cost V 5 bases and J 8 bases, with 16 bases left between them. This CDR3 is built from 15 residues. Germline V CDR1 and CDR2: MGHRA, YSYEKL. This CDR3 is CASSLRDGLYSPLHF. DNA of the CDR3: TGCGCCAGCAGCTTAAGGGACGGACTATATTCACCCCTCCACTTT.

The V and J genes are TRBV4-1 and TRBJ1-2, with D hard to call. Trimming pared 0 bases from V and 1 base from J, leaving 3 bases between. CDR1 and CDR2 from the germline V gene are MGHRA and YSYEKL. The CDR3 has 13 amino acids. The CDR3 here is CASSQENNYGYTF. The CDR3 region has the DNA TGCGCCAGCAGCCAAGAAAATAACTATGGCTACACCTTC.

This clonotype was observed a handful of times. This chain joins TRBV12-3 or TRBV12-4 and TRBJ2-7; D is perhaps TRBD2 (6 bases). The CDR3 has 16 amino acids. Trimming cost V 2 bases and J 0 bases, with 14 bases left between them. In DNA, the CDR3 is TGTGCCAGCAGTTTACAGCCGGGAGCCCTCTCCTACGAGCAGTACTTC. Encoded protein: CASSLQPGALSYEQYF.

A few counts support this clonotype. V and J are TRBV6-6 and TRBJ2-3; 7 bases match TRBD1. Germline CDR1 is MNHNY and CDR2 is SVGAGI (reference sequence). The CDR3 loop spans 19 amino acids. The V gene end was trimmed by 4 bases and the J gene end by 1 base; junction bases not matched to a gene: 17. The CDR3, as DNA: TGTGCCAGCAGTTCTGTTGTGGGGCTCACGACAGGGCGCACAGATACGCAGTATTTT. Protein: CASSSVVGLTTGRTDTQYF.

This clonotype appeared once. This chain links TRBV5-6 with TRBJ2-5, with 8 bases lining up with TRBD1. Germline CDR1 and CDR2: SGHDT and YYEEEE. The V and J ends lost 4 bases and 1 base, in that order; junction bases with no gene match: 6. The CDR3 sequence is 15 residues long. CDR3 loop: CASSRRQGIQETQYF. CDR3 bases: TGTGCCAGCAGCAGAAGACAGGGGATCCAAGAGACCCAGTACTTC.

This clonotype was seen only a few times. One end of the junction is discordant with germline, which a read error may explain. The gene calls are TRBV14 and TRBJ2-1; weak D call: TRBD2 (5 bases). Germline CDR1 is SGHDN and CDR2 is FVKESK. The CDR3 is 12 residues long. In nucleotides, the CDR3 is TGTGCCAGCAGCCAGCTAGCCGTCCCCCTTTACTTC. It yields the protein CASSQLAVPLYF.

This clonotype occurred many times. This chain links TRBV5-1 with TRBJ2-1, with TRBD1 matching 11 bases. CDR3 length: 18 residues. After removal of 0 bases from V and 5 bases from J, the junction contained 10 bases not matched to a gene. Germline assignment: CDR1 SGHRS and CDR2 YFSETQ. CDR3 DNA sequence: TGCGCCAGCAGCTTGGTCCCGGGACAGGGGGGTCCTAACAATGAGCAGTTCTTC. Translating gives CASSLVPGQGGPNNEQFF.

This CDR3 is CASSYTEPTYEQYF. DNA of the CDR3: TGTGCCAGCAGTTACACCGAACCTACCTACGAGCAGTACTTC. This chain connects TRBV6-5 to TRBJ2-7; D remains unclear. Trimming took 2 bases from V and 2 from J, leaving 10 bases between them. Per the germline V gene, CDR1 is MNHEY and CDR2 is SVGAGI. There are 14 residues in the CDR3.

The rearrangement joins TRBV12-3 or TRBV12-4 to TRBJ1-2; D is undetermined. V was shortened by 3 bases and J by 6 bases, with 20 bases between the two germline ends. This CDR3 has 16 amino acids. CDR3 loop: CASSFGRRPTPDGYTF. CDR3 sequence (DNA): TGTGCCAGCAGTTTCGGGCGCAGACCGACTCCTGATGGCTACACCTTC.

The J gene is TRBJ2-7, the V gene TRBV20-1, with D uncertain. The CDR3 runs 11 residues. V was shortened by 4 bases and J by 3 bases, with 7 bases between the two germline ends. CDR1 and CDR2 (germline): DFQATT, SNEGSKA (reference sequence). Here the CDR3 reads CSAIGVYEQYF. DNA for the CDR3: TGCAGTGCTATAGGAGTCTACGAGCAGTACTTC.

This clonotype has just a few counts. CDR3 in amino acids: CATSRGGASAKNIQYF. The CDR3 region has the DNA TGTGCCACCAGCAGAGGTGGAGCCTCAGCCAAAAACATTCAGTACTTC. The chain uses TRBV15 and TRBJ2-4; D remains ambiguous. The CDR3 contains 16 residues. Deletions cut 1 base from V and 0 bases from J, with 10 bases between. Per germline, CDR1 LNHNV and CDR2 YYDKDF (reference sequence).

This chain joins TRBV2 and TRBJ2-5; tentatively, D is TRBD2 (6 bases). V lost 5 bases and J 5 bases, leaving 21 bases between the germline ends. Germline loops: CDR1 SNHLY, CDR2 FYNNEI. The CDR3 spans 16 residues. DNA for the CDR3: TGTGCCAGCAGTATTTTCCTCGAGGGAGGTGTGGAGACCCAGTACTTC. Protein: CASSIFLEGGVETQYF.

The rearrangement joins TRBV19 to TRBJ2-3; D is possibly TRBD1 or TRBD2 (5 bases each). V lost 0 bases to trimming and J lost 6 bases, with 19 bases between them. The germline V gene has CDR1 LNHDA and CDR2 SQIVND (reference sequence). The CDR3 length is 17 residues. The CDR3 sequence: CASSIDLSAQRGDTQYF. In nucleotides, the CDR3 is TGTGCCAGTAGTATAGATCTCTCGGCCCAGAGGGGCGATACGCAGTATTTT. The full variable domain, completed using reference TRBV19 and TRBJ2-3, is DGGITQSPKYLFRKEGQNVTLSCEQNLNHDAMYWYRQDPGQGLRLIYYSQIVNDFQKGDIAEGYSVSREKKESFPLTVTSAQKNPTAFYLCASSIDLSAQRGDTQYFGPGTRLTVL.